This T cell receptor beta chain stems from a study of early stage breast cancer tumors (dated by TCRdb to the late 2010s). Study-wide context: Of the roughly 17 invasive breast tumors, about a dozen were found to be estrogen receptor-positive, progesterone receptor-positive and HER2-negative. The average read coverage per sample was roughly 10-fold. About 70% of the 12 ER+/PR+/HER2- tumors were invasive ductal carcinomas, while the other four were invasive lobular carcinomas. Across all samples, around 2.9 million templates representing approximately 1 million unique clonotypes were detected. What the work shows at the level of the full study, not this receptor alone: Enriched TCRB sequences shared across patients were found to be mostly commonly generated sequences that were unlikely to play an important role in the tumor microenvironment. The small cohort size prevented analysis by tumor subtype. Chain pairing and functional markers such as CD4, CD8 and FOXP3 were not captured by bulk genomic DNA sequencing of unsorted cells. Compared with adjacent normal breast tissue, tumors had higher clonality and around 2.5-fold greater T cell density. Repertoires from blood and normal breast were more alike than repertoires from blood and tumor, and in about 85% of the 16 patients, comparing each tissue with blood separated tumor from normal.

The study profiled bulk TCR beta-chain repertoires in matched peripheral blood, tumor and adjacent normal breast tissue taken from about 16 patients with early-stage breast cancer. Before surgery, whole blood (roughly 4.5-10 mL) was collected into EDTA tubes and processed within 2 hours. Ficoll-Paque centrifugation in SepMate-50 tubes was used to isolate peripheral blood mononuclear cells. PBMCs were cryopreserved in aliquots of roughly 1.9 to 4 million cells in 90% FBS with around 10% DMSO and kept in liquid nitrogen. The Qiagen AllPrep DNA/RNA Mini kit was used to extract genomic DNA. V and J are truncated by 6 bases and 4 bases respectively, leaving an intervening sequence of 15 bases. CDR1 and CDR2 are drawn from the germline V gene: SQVTM, ANQGSEA. The CDR3 runs 13 amino acids, cysteine and phenylalanine included. Just CDR3 DNA is preserved here, 39 bases in frame from base 1. Points on this clone: Its antigen target is currently unknown. Base qualities are not at hand, and no much larger clone is one base apart.

Two independent genomic DNA replicates were amplified for each sample, with 0.5 ug used for blood and about 1.5 ug for tumor or normal breast. Following the manufacturer's instructions, the ImmunoSeq Intro kit was used to carry out TCRB sequencing on genomic DNA. For absolute quantification, the 31-cycle multiplex PCR included proprietary primers along with spike-in control sequences. An 87-bp fragment spanning the CDR3 and flanking V and J genes was sequenced with single-end 150-bp reads. Each lane of an Illumina MiSeq running version 3.0 chemistry carried seven multiplexed samples, with two replicates apiece. Processing in the source paper ran as follows. The vendor's proprietary pipeline processed the raw data and merged both replicates into a single result for each sample. Clonotypes were defined as productive rearrangements sharing the V-gene family, CDR3 amino acid sequence and J-gene segment. Clonality was calculated as 1 minus the normalized Shannon entropy (Pielou evenness) of TCRB abundances. To estimate T cell density, the total number of templates was divided by the number of input cells, which was inferred from the amount of DNA input. Recon, run with its default parameters, was used to estimate overall repertoire diversity and clonality. A clonotype counted as tumor-enriched if its abundance in tumor exceeded 0.1% and was at least 32-fold higher than its abundance in normal breast. In TCRdb, the immuneACCESS table is reduced to in-frame sequences with V and J assigned. These tables do not hold every clone; where another copy was compared, an unresolved V gene accounts for under half, and the others remain unexplained. That table furnishes V, J and clone size, whereas the DNA furnished D and trimming. The sample data list about 41,000 clones, and about two thirds of these were observed just once. Roughly 7.9% of the sample lies in the top ten.

The clonotype originates from a person between 45 and 65 years old with breast cancer. The chain is made from TRBV29-1 and TRBJ1-2; there is no confident call for the D gene. Material for sequencing was blood. The CDR3 reads CSVYLVGSYGYTF. In nucleotide form, the sequence is TGCAGCGTCTATCTAGTAGGGAGCTATGGCTACACCTTC.